This TCR beta chain was recorded in a study of T cell clonotyping in hematopoietic cell transplantation. In regard to this clone: Its specificity is not known.

Time point noted: recipient sample about 28 days before transplant, after cytoreduction. Study-wide results and caveats: Few recipient clonotypes overlapped donors; over 95% were de novo at given depth. Without cell sorting, CD4 versus CD8 contributions remain unresolved. After transplant, recipient diversity fell while pathologically expanded clonotypes grew through day 180.

Method: immunoSEQ multiplex PCR; TCRdb's copy keeps in-frame clones and lacks some. The repertoire holds some 29,000 clones, with over 65% as singletons. V lost 5 bases and J lost 2, with 1 base in between. Looked up from germline, CDR1 is GTSNPN and CDR2 is SVGIG (reference sequence). The CDR3 spans 11 residues. The rearrangement links TRBV30 to TRBJ2-6; D not resolved. The source is a woman between 25 and 40 years old with chronic myeloid leukemia. Some clones in this sample may be carry-over from other donors' samples. Here the sequenced sample was peripheral blood mononuclear cells, taken before stem cell transplant. The CDR3 is CAWAGANVLTF. The CDR3 coding sequence is TGTGCCTGGGCTGGGGCCAACGTCCTGACTTTC. Full variable domain (missing parts from reference TRBV30 and TRBJ2-6): SQTIHQWPATLVQPVGSPLSLECTVEGTSNPNLYWYRQAAGRGLQLLFYSVGIGQISSEVPQNLSASRPQDRQFILSSKKLLLSDSGFYLCAWAGANVLTFGAGSRLTVL.